The TCR beta chain under discussion was sequenced for a study of T cells in Graves' hyperthyroidism and ophthalmopathy. Overall study context: Upon initial diagnosis and before any treatment, peripheral blood was collected.

CDR3 size: 14 residues. Trimming removed 0 bases from V and 7 bases from J, with 13 bases in between. Germline V CDR1 and CDR2: MDHEN, SYDVKM. In its sample, this clonotype was seen many times. The study included ophthalmopathy patients with Clinical Activity Score at least 3, NOSPECS grade at least 4 and duration under 3 months. Each 10 ml fresh peripheral blood draw supplied the PBMCs. Researchers amplified the TCR beta CDR3 regions from RNA transcripts. An initial round of RT-PCR targeting the TCR CDR3 relied on the HTBI primer set. Using its own MiXCR run on the multiplex PCR reads, TCRdb lists one record per CDR3 protein. The sample lists 300,000 to 350,000 distinct CDR3 sequences; 15% to 20% were seen once.

The sequenced sample was blood. This sequence joins TRBV28 and TRBJ2-7, with D maybe TRBD2 (6 bases). This receptor was obtained from a woman aged 40 to 50 with Graves' ophthalmopathy. CDR3 in DNA: TGTGCCAGCAGTTTATGGGGCGGGGCAGATGAGCAGTACTTC. This translates into CASSLWGGADEQYF. The full variable domain, rest sourced from reference TRBV28 and TRBJ2-7, is DVKVTQSSRYLVKRTGEKVFLECVQDMDHENMFWYRQDPGLGLRLIYFSYDVKMKEKGDIPEGYSVSREKKERFSLILESASTNQTSMYLCASSLWGGADEQYFGPGTRLTVT.